The 28 T cell receptor beta chains reported below all come from one sample, sequenced in a study of blood T cell repertoires in COVID-19. The table came from immunoSEQ multiplex PCR; TCRdb's copy has only in-frame clones and leaves some out. The sample holds 390,000 or so clones, roughly 85% seen once. Sequenced material: peripheral blood. These receptors were collected from a woman in her 30s with active or convalescent COVID-19.

The rearrangement joins TRBV6-5 to TRBJ1-3; TRBD1 matches 9 bases. V lost 5 bases, J lost 6 bases, and 2 bases stayed unmatched. CDR3 length equals 13 residues. Germline-derived CDR1 and CDR2 are MNHEY and SVGAGI. Here the CDR3 DNA reads TGTGCCAGCAGTACAGGGGGCGAAAACACCATATATTTT. Its translation is CASSTGGENTIYF.

The V gene is TRBV28, the J gene TRBJ2-3, with 7 positions matching TRBD1. The CDR3 contains 14 residues. J gave up 0 bases and V 5 bases, and 2 bases lay outside the gene matches. From germline, CDR1 is MDHEN and CDR2 SYDVKM. CDR3 coding DNA: TGTGCCAGCAGTCGACAGGGTAGCACAGATACGCAGTATTTT. Protein sequence: CASSRQGSTDTQYF.

The chain couples TRBV19 to TRBJ1-1, with D perhaps matching TRBD1 (5 bases). The V end was cut by 5 bases, the J end by 3 bases, with 16 bases between. CDR1 and CDR2 from the germline V gene are LNHDA and SQIVND (reference sequence). The CDR3 is 15 amino acids. The CDR3 DNA follows: TGTGCCAGTAGTGGCACGAGGGGAGGGTACACTGAAGCTTTCTTT. This encodes CASSGTRGGYTEAFF.

CDR3 sequence: CASSQGQPYNEQFF. Written as DNA, the CDR3 is TGTGCCAGCAGTCAGGGACAGCCCTACAATGAGCAGTTCTTC. This chain joins TRBV27 and TRBJ2-1; the match to TRBD1 covers 7 bases. This CDR3 contains 14 residues. Per germline, CDR1 MNHEY and CDR2 SMNVEV (reference sequence). The J segment lost 2 bases and the V segment lost 5 bases, leaving 3 bases of the junction unmatched.

J is TRBJ2-7 and V is TRBV27, with D possibly matching TRBD1 (5 bases). Trimming took 0 bases from V and 2 from J, leaving 8 bases between them. CDR3 length: 14 amino acids. Germline CDR1 reads MNHEY; CDR2 reads SMNVEV (reference sequence). DNA of the CDR3: TGTGCCAGCAGTTTATCGGCAGGGCCCTACGAGCAGTACTTC. It encodes CASSLSAGPYEQYF.

This sequence joins TRBV19 and TRBJ2-7; a weak D match, TRBD2 (5 bases). From germline, CDR1 is LNHDA and CDR2 SQIVND (reference sequence). There are 13 residues in the CDR3. V was clipped by 5 bases and J by 3 bases, with 11 bases between them. This CDR3 is CASSRAGVYEQYF. The CDR3 DNA sequence: TGTGCCAGTAGTCGGGCCGGGGTCTACGAGCAGTACTTC.

The chain combines TRBV30 with TRBJ2-5, with D unclear. The length of the CDR3 is 13 residues. The ends were cut back, 8 bases at V and 0 bases at J, with 13 bases in the middle. Germline assignment: CDR1 GTSNPN and CDR2 SVGIG (reference sequence). In DNA form, the CDR3 reads TGTGCCCTAACGTACCTAGACCAAGAGACCCAGTACTTC. This encodes CALTYLDQETQYF.

This chain links TRBV3-1 (or the pseudogene TRBV3-2) with TRBJ1-1, with TRBD1 matching over 8 bases. J was trimmed by 4 bases and V by 3 bases; bases with no gene match: 13. In germline, CDR1 is LGHDT, CDR2 YNNKEL (reference sequence). The CDR3 runs to 17 residues. CDR3 residues: CASSHGQGSWLRTEAFF. CDR3 DNA: TGTGCCAGCAGCCACGGACAGGGATCATGGCTTCGCACTGAAGCTTTCTTT.

CDR3 sequence (DNA): TGTGCCAGCAGCTTGGATGGGCTTTCTGATTCACCCCTCCACTTT. Its protein is CASSLDGLSDSPLHF. V is TRBV7-9 and J is TRBJ1-6; D is unresolved. Germline V gives CDR1 SEHNR, CDR2 FQNEAQ (reference sequence). The CDR3 sequence is 15 residues long. The V and J ends lost 3 bases and 8 bases respectively, with 14 bases between them.

CDR3 nucleotide sequence: TGTGCCAGCAGCTCCCGGGACAGAAAAAATCAGCCCCAGCATTTT. Translated, it gives CASSSRDRKNQPQHF. The chain employs TRBV5-6 and TRBJ1-5; TRBD1 matches 7 bases. Germline V lookup: CDR1 SGHDT, CDR2 YYEEEE. This CDR3 spans 15 amino acids. The junction had 7 bases not matched to a gene; V was cut back by 3 bases and J by 4 bases. The variable domain in full, with the rest retrieved from reference TRBV5-6 and TRBJ1-5, is DAGVTQSPTHLIKTRGQQVTLRCSPKSGHDTVSWYQQALGQGPQFIFQYYEEEERQRGNFPDRFSGHQFPNYSSELNVNALLLGDSALYLCASSSRDRKNQPQHFGDGTRLSIL.

The chain recombines TRBV19 with TRBJ1-1; the D gene is possibly TRBD1 (6 bases). The germline V gene encodes CDR1 LNHDA and CDR2 SQIVND (reference sequence). The CDR3 covers 13 residues. V was trimmed by 5 bases and J by 3 bases, leaving 10 bases between them. The CDR3, as DNA: TGTGCCAGTAGTTCGCGACAGGACACTGAAGCTTTCTTT. This gives the protein CASSSRQDTEAFF.

Here the CDR3 DNA reads TGTGCCAGCAGCGAACAAGGACTAGCGGCCTACAATGAGCAGTTCTTC. As protein: CASSEQGLAAYNEQFF. The chain uses TRBV9 and TRBJ2-1; 10 bases fit TRBD2. The V gene's germline CDR1 is SGDLS and CDR2 YYNGEE. The CDR3 sequence is 16 residues long. V dropped 3 bases and J dropped 2; count of bases not matched to a gene: 5.

This clone was seen a few times. The chain carries TRBV5-1 and TRBJ2-1; TRBD2 agrees at 11 bases. CDR1 and CDR2 (germline): SGHRS, YFSETQ. This CDR3 comprises 15 residues. The V gene end was trimmed by 5 bases and the J gene end by 4 bases; junction bases not matched to a gene: 5. This CDR3 is CASRTTSGEYNEQFF. Here the CDR3 DNA reads TGCGCCAGCAGGACGACTAGCGGGGAATACAATGAGCAGTTCTTC.

This sequence joins TRBV5-6 and TRBJ2-5, with TRBD1 matching 7 bases. CDR3 length equals 14 residues. V shed 4 bases and J 3 bases; nucleotides not matched to a gene: 6. CDR1 and CDR2 from the germline V gene are SGHDT and YYEEEE. CDR3 loop: CASSKGQIKETQYF. In nucleotides, the CDR3 is TGTGCCAGCAGCAAGGGACAGATTAAAGAGACCCAGTACTTC.

The V gene is TRBV5-6, the J gene TRBJ1-6; 7 bases fit TRBD1. Trimming at V came to 4 bases and at J to 6 bases, leaving 4 bases not matched to a gene. In germline, CDR1 is SGHDT, CDR2 YYEEEE. The CDR3 covers 14 residues. The DNA for the CDR3 is TGTGCCAGCAGCGAGGGGACAGCTAATTCACCCCTCCACTTT. Protein sequence: CASSEGTANSPLHF.

The chain links TRBV19 to TRBJ2-1; 7 positions agree with TRBD2. Trimming removed 6 bases from V and 8 bases from J; junction bases left unmatched: 7. CDR1 and CDR2 from the germline V gene are LNHDA and SQIVND (reference sequence). CDR3 length: 13 residues. In DNA, the CDR3 is TGTGCCAGTAGGCGGACTAGGGGAGATGAGCAGTTCTTC. It yields the protein CASRRTRGDEQFF.

The chain combines TRBV29-1 with TRBJ2-3; TRBD2 matches 13 bases. CDR1 is SQVTM, CDR2 ANQGSEA, per germline. The length of the CDR3 is 16 residues. V shed 7 bases, J shed 4 bases, and the junction held 11 bases outside the gene matches. CDR3 loop: CSGSPGLAGISDTQYF. Here the CDR3 DNA reads TGCAGCGGATCCCCGGGACTAGCGGGAATCTCAGATACGCAGTATTTT.

This chain links TRBV4-1 with TRBJ2-1; 11 nucleotides align to TRBD2. Germline values: CDR1 MGHRA, CDR2 YSYEKL. J lost 6 bases, V lost 1 base, and 5 bases had no gene match. This CDR3 is 16 amino acids long. The CDR3 DNA is TGCGCCAGCAGCCAAGGGGCTAGCGGGGGGCTCAATGAGCAGTTCTTC. This translates into CASSQGASGGLNEQFF.

In its sample, this clone was seen a few times. This chain links TRBV7-9 with TRBJ1-5, with D possibly being TRBD1 (5 bases). V lost 3 bases, J lost 0 bases, and 21 bases lay in between. There are 19 residues in the CDR3. Germline CDR1 SEHNR, CDR2 FQNEAQ (reference sequence). The CDR3 protein is CASSLGGGKNPYSNQPQHF. In nucleotides, the CDR3 is TGTGCCAGCAGCTTGGGGGGTGGGAAGAATCCCTATAGCAATCAGCCCCAGCATTTT.

The chain recombines TRBV9 with TRBJ2-2, with a weak D call TRBD2 (6 bases). CDR1 SGDLS and CDR2 YYNGEE come from the germline V gene. V lost 3 bases to trimming and J lost 5 bases, with 17 bases between them. CDR3 length equals 16 residues. CDR3 DNA: TGTGCCAGCAGCGCCGGCCCGGCGGGAAATACCGGGGAGCTGTTTTTT. This translates into CASSAGPAGNTGELFF. Combining the CDR3 with reference TRBV9 and TRBJ2-2 gives the whole variable domain DSGVTQTPKHLITATGQRVTLRCSPRSGDLSVYWYQQSLDQGLQFLIQYYNGEERAKGNILERFSAQQFPDLHSELNLSSLELGDSALYFCASSAGPAGNTGELFFGEGSRLTVL.

This clone was seen a single time. The chain's CDR3 is CASSFLFGGGTEAFF. Here the CDR3 DNA reads TGTGCCAGCAGTTTTCTGTTCGGGGGAGGCACTGAAGCTTTCTTT. This chain connects TRBV27 to TRBJ1-1; D might be TRBD1 (5 bases). The ends were cut back, 3 bases at V and 4 bases at J, with 15 bases in the middle. CDR1 is MNHEY and CDR2 is SMNVEV in the germline V gene (reference sequence). This CDR3 comprises 15 residues.

This chain uses TRBV5-5 with TRBJ2-7; 7 bases align to TRBD2. CDR3 size: 17 residues. Germline lookup yields CDR1 SGHKS and CDR2 YYEKEE (reference sequence). Germline trimming cut 4 bases from V and 0 bases from J; bases unmatched to any gene: 13. The CDR3, as DNA: TGTGCCAGCAGCCCCATCTTCCGGACTAGAGACTCCTACGAGCAGTACTTC. Its protein is CASSPIFRTRDSYEQYF. The full variable domain, rest sourced from reference TRBV5-5 and TRBJ2-7, is DAGVTQSPTHLIKTRGQQVTLRCSPISGHKSVSWYQQVLGQGPQFIFQYYEKEERGRGNFPDRFSARQFPNYSSELNVNALLLGDSALYLCASSPIFRTRDSYEQYFGPGTRLTVT.

This chain uses TRBV12-5 with TRBJ2-7; D might be TRBD1 (6 bases). Between the trimmed V and J ends, which lost 3 bases and 4 bases, there was a span of 13 bases. Germline V gene lookup returns CDR1 LGHNT and CDR2 FRNRAP. The CDR3 has 14 residues. Here the CDR3 reads CASGLETGYYEQYF. As DNA, the CDR3 is TGTGCTAGTGGTTTAGAAACAGGGTATTACGAGCAGTACTTC.

The rearrangement links TRBV6-5 to TRBJ1-6; maybe TRBD1 (5 bases). The CDR3 runs 16 residues. The germline CDR1 and CDR2 sequences are MNHEY and SVGAGI. The V and J ends lost 2 bases and 5 bases respectively, with 13 bases between them. The CDR3 region is CASSYGAGRNNSPLHF. The CDR3 region has the DNA TGTGCCAGCAGTTACGGGGCAGGACGCAATAATTCACCCCTCCACTTT.

The chain recombines TRBV13 with TRBJ2-3; 8 nucleotides align to TRBD1. The CDR3 is made up of 14 amino acids. Germline loops: CDR1 PRHDT, CDR2 FYEKMQ (reference sequence). The V and J ends lost 4 bases and 6 bases, in that order; junction bases with no gene match: 6. The chain's CDR3 is CASSYRQGMDTQYF. For the CDR3, the DNA is TGTGCCAGCAGCTACCGACAGGGGATGGATACGCAGTATTTT.

The rearrangement joins TRBV18 to TRBJ1-1, with D possibly being TRBD1 (6 bases). The V and J ends lost 2 bases and 5 bases respectively, with 18 bases between them. Germline V gene lookup returns CDR1 KGHSH and CDR2 LQKENI. The CDR3 is 16 amino acids. This chain's CDR3 is CASSPRGYPQPTEAFF. The DNA of the CDR3 is TGTGCCAGCTCACCAAGGGGGTACCCACAGCCAACTGAAGCTTTCTTT.

The chain combines TRBV6-6 with TRBJ1-1; 9 bases align to TRBD1. CDR1 and CDR2 from the germline V gene are MNHNY and SVGAGI (reference sequence). The J segment lost 5 bases and the V segment lost 6 bases, leaving 4 bases of the junction unmatched. The CDR3 is made up of 13 amino acids. Here the CDR3 DNA reads TGTGCCAGCAGCTACAGGGGGCCGACTGAAGCTTTCTTT. Protein: CASSYRGPTEAFF.

V usage is TRBV6-5 and J usage is TRBJ1-1; 7 positions match TRBD1. CDR1 is MNHEY, CDR2 SVGAGI, per germline. V was clipped by 6 bases and J by 5 bases; unmatched bases: 9. This CDR3 comprises 14 residues. The CDR3 DNA reads as TGTGCCAGCAGCCAACAGGGGAGCGTTACTGAAGCTTTCTTT. Translation: CASSQQGSVTEAFF.